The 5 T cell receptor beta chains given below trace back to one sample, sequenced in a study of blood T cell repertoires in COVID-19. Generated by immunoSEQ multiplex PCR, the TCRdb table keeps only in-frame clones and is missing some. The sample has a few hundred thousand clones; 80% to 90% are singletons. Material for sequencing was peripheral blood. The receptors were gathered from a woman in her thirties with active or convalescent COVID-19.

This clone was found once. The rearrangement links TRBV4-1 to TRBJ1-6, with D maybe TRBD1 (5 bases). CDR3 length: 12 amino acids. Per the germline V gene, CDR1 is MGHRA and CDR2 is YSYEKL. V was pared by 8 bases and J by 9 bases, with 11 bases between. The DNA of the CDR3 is TGCGCCAGCTCCGGTGGGGCTTCACCCCTCCACTTT. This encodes CASSGGASPLHF.

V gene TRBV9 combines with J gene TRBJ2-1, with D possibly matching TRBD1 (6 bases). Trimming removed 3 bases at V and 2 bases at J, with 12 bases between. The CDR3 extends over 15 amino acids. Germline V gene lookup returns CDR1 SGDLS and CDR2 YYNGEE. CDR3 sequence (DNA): TGTGCCAGCAGCGCCCAGGGGAAACCCTACAATGAGCAGTTCTTC. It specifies CASSAQGKPYNEQFF. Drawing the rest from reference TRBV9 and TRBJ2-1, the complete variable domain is DSGVTQTPKHLITATGQRVTLRCSPRSGDLSVYWYQQSLDQGLQFLIQYYNGEERAKGNILERFSAQQFPDLHSELNLSSLELGDSALYFCASSAQGKPYNEQFFGPGTRLTVL.

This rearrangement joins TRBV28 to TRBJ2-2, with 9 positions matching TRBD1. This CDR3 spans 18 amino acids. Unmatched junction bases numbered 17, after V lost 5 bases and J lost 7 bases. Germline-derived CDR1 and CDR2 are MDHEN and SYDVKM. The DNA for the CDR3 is TGTGCCAGCAGTCCTTCGCCGGGACAGGGCGTCAGGGTCGGGGAGCTGTTTTTT. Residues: CASSPSPGQGVRVGELFF.

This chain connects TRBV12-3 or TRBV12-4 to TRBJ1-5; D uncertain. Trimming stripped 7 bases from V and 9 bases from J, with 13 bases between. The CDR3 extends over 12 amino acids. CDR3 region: CASTSSNGPQHF. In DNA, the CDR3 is TGTGCCAGCACCTCATCCAACGGGCCCCAGCATTTT.

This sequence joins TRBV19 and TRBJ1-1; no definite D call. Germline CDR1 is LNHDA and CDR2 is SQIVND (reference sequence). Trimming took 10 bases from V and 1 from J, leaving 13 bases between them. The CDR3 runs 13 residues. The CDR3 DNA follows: TGTGCCACCACCGTGCGGGGGAACACTGAAGCTTTCTTT. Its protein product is CATTVRGNTEAFF.